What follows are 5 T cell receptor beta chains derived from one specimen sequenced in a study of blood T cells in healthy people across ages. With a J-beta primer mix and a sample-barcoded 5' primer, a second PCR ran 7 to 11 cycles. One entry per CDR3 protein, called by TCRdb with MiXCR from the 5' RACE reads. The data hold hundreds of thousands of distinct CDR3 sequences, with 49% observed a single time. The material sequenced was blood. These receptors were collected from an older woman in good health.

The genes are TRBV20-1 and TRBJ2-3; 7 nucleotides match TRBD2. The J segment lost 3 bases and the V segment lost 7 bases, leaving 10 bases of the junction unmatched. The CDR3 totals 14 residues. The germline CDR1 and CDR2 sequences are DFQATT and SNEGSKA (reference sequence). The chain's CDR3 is CSGSPGGRTDTQYF. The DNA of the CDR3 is TGCAGTGGGTCCCCCGGGGGGAGGACAGATACGCAGTATTTT.

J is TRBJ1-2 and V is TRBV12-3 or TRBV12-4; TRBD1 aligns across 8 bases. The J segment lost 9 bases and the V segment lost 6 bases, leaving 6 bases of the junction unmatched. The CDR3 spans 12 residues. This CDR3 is CASRTDRGSYTF. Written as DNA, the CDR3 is TGTGCCAGCAGAACAGACAGGGGTAGCTACACCTTC.

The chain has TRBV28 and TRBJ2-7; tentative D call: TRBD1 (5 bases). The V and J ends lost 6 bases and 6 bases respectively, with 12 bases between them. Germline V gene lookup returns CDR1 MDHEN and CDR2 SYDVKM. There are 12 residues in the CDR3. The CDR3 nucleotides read TGTGCCAGCAGACCACCCCAGGGCGAGCAGTACTTC. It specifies CASRPPQGEQYF.

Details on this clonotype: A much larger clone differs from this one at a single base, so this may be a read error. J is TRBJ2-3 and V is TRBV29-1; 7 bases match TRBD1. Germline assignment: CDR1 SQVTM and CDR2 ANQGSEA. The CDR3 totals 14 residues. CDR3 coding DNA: TGCAGCGTCCCCAGGACCGAAGGGACAGATACGCGGTATTTT. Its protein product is CSVPRTEGTDTRYF.

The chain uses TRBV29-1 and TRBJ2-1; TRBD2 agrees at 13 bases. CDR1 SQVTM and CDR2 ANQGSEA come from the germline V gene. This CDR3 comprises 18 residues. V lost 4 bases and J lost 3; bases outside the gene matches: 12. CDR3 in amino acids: CSVGGGGTSGIGYNEQFF. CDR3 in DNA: TGCAGCGTTGGTGGGGGGGGGACTAGCGGGATAGGCTACAATGAGCAGTTCTTC.